The T cell receptor (beta chain) described here comes from a study of response to subunit inactivated influenza vaccine. Study findings and constraints: T cells newly recruited by each seasonal influenza vaccination are few, the authors suggested.

TCRdb fed the RT-PCR reads into MiXCR, producing one record per CDR3 protein. The data hold a few hundred thousand distinct CDR3 sequences, with around 7.9% observed a single time. The CDR3 is 18 residues long. The V gene end was trimmed by 6 bases and the J gene end by 6 bases; junction bases not matched to a gene: 17. Looked up from germline, CDR1 is ENHRY and CDR2 is SYGVKD. Note on this clonotype: Antigen unknown.

This sequence was found in a man between 50 and 69 years old who received an inactivated influenza vaccine. Sequencing used PBMCs from blood, obtained around 25 months after vaccination. The chain recombines TRBV10-3 with TRBJ2-2, with TRBD1 matching over 9 bases. The DNA for the CDR3 is TGTGCCATCAGCACAGTCCCGGGACAGGGTTCGGACCCCGGGGAGCTGTTTTTT. The encoded protein is CAISTVPGQGSDPGELFF.